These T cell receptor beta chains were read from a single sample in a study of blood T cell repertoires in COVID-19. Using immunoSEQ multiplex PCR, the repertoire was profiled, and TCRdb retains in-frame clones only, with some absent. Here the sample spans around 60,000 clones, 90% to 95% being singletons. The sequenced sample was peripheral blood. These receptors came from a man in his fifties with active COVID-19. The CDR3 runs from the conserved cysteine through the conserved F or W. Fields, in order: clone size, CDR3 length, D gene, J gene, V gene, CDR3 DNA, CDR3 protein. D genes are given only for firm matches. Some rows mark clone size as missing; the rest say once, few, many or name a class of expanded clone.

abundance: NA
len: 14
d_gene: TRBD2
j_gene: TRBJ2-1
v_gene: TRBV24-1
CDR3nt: TGTGCCACCAGCGCCGGGGGGGGGAAAAATGAGCAGTTCTTC
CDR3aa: CATSAGGGKNEQFF

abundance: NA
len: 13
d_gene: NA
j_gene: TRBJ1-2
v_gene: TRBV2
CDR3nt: TGTGCCAGCAGTGGGTCAGGGGAGCATGGCTACACCTTC
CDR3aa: CASSGSGEHGYTF

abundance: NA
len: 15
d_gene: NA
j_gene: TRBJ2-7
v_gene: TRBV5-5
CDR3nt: NA
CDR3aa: CASSSSDRGIYEQYF

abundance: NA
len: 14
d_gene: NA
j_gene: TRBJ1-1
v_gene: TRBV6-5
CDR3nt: TGTGCCAGCATTGGAGGGCTCGTGGACACTGAAGCTTTCTTT
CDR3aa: CASIGGLVDTEAFF

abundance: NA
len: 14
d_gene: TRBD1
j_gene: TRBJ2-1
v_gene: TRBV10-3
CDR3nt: TGTGCCATCAGTAACGGGACAGGATACAATGAGCAGTTCTTC
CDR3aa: CAISNGTGYNEQFF

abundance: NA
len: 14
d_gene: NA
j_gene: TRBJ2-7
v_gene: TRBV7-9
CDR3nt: TGTGCCAGCAGCTTGAGTTCCCTCCCATACGAGCAGTACTTC
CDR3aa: CASSLSSLPYEQYF

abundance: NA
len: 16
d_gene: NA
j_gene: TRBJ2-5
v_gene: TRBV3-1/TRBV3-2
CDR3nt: TGTGCCAGCAGCCAAGATTCTGGACTAACGCAAGAGACCCAGTACTTC
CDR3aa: CASSQDSGLTQETQYF

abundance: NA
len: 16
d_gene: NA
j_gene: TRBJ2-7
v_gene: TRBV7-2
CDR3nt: TGTGCCAGCAGCTCGAGCCTAGGGGATAGCTCCTACGAGCAGTACTTC
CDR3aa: CASSSSLGDSSYEQYF

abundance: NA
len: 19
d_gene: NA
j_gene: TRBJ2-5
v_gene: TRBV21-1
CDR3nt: TGTGCCAGCAGCAAAGCGCGGGGTAGCGGGGCTACGTACCAAGAGACCCAGTACTTC
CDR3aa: CASSKARGSGATYQETQYF

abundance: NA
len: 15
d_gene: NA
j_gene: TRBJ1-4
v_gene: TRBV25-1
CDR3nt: TGTGCCAGCAGTAGAGGGGAGGGCTCCTATGAAAAACTGTTTTTT
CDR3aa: CASSRGEGSYEKLFF

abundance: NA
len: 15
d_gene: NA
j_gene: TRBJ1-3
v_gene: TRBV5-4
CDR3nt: TGTGCCAGCAGCCCCGCGGGCCTCTCTGGAAACACCATATATTTT
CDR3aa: CASSPAGLSGNTIYF

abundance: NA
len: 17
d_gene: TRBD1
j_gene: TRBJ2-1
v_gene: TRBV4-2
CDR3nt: TGTGCCAGCAGCCAAGATTACAGGGGGAGCTCCTACAATGAGCAGTTCTTC
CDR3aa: CASSQDYRGSSYNEQFF

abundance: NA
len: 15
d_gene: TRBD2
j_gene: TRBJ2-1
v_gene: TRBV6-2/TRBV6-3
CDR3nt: TGTGCCAGCAGCTATACTAGCGGGGGTTACAATGAGCAGTTCTTC
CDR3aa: CASSYTSGGYNEQFF

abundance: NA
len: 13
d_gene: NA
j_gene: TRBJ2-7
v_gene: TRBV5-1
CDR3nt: TGCGCCAGCAGCTTGTTTGGAGACTACGAGCAGTACTTC
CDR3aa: CASSLFGDYEQYF

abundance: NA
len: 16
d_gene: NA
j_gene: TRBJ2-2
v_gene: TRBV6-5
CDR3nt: TGTGCCAGCAGTTCTGACAGCCCTCGGAACACCGGGGAGCTGTTTTTT
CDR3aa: CASSSDSPRNTGELFF

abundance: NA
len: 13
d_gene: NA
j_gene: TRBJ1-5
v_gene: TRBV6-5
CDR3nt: TGTGCCAGCAGTATCCAGGGTGATCAGCCCCAGCATTTT
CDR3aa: CASSIQGDQPQHF

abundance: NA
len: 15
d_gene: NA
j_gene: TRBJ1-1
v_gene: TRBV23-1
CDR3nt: TGCGCCAGCAGTCAATCGCCGAGGGTGAACACTGAAGCTTTCTTT
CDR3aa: CASSQSPRVNTEAFF

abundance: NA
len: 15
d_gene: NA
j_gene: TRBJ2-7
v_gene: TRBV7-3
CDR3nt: TGTGCCAGCAGGTCTCGAGGAGATGCGCCCTACGAGCAGTACTTC
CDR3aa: CASRSRGDAPYEQYF

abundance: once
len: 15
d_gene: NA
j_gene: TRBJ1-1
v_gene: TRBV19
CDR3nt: TGTGCCAGTACTGCTAGGGGGGGCTTGAACACTGAAGCTTTCTTT
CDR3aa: CASTARGGLNTEAFF

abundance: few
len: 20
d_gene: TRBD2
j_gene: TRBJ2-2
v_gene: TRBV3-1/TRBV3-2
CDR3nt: TGTGCCAGCAGCCAAGTTGCCGGGACTAGCGGGGCCAGGCCAGCCGGGGAGCTGTTTTTT
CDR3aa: CASSQVAGTSGARPAGELFF

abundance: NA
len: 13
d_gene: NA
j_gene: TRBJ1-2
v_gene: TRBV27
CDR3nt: TGTGCCAGCAGTGTCACAGCTAACTATGGCTACACCTTC
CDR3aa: CASSVTANYGYTF

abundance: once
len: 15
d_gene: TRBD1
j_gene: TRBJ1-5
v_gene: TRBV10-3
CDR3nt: TGTGCCATCAGCCAAGGGACAGGGAGCAATCAGCCCCAGCATTTT
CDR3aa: CAISQGTGSNQPQHF

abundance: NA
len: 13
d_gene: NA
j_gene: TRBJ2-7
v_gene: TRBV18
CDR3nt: TGTGCCAGCTCACCGTCAGAGGGTTACGAGCAGTACTTC
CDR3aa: CASSPSEGYEQYF

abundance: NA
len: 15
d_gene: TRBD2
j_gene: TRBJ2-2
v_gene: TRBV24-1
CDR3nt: TGTGCCACCAGTGATTCCGGGACTATCACCGGGGAGCTGTTTTTT
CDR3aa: CATSDSGTITGELFF

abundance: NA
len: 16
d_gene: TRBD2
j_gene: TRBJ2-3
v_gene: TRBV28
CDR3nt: TGTGCCAGCAGGACGGGGCTAGCGGGAGGCACAGATACGCAGTATTTT
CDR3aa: CASRTGLAGGTDTQYF

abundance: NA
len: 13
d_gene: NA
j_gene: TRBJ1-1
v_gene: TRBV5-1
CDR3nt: TGCGCCAGCACCCCAGGTGGGAACACTGAAGCTTTCTTT
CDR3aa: CASTPGGNTEAFF

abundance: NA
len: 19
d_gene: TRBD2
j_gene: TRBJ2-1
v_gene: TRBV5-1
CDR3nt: TGCGCCAGCAGCTCCTTCCCGGGACTAGCGGGAGTTCTTTACAATGAGCAGTTCTTC
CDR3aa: CASSSFPGLAGVLYNEQFF

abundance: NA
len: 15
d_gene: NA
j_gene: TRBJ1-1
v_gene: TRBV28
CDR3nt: TGTGCCAGCAGTTTAGGCGGGGTCCTGAACACTGAAGCTTTCTTT
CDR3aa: CASSLGGVLNTEAFF

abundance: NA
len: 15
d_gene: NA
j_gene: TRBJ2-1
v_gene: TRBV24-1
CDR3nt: TGTGCCACCACAGGATCCGTTGCGGGTTACAATGAGCAGTTCTTC
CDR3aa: CATTGSVAGYNEQFF

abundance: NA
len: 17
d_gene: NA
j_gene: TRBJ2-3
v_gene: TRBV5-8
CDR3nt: TGTGCCAGCAGCTCAGCGGAGACTACTCCTAGCACAGATACGCAGTATTTT
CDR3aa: CASSSAETTPSTDTQYF

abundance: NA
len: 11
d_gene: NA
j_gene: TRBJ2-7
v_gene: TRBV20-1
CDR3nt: TGCAGTGCTAGTATCACCTACGAGCAGTACTTC
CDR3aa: CSASITYEQYF

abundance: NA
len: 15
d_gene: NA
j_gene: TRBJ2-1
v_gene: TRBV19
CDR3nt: TGTGCCAGTAGTATGAGTAGCGTTCTTGGGGATGAGCAGTTCTTC
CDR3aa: CASSMSSVLGDEQFF

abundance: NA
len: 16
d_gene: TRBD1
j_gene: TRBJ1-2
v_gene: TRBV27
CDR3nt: TGTGCCAGCAGTTTGTCACAGGGGGCGCCCAGTCGGAGCTACACCTTC
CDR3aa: CASSLSQGAPSRSYTF

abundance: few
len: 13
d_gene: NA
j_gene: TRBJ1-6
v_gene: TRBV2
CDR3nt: TGTGCCAGACAACAGGGAGTTAACTCACCCCTCCACTTT
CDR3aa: CARQQGVNSPLHF

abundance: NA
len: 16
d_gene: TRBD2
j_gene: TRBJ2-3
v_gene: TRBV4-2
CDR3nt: TGTGCCAGCAGCCGGCAAGCGGGGGGGCCCCCAGATACGCAGTATTTT
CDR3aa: CASSRQAGGPPDTQYF

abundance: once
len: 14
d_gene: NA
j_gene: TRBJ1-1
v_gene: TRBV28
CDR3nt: TGTGCCAGCAGTTTGGCCCTAAGATCCGGGGGGGCTTTCTTT
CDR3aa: CASSLALRSGGAFF

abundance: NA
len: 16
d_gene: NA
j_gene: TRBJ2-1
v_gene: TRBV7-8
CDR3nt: TGTGCCAGCAGCCCCCGGACCCTCGAAGGGGTGAGTGAGCAGTTCTTC
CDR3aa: CASSPRTLEGVSEQFF